These 26 T cell receptor beta chains were sequenced from one sample in a study of blood T cell repertoires in COVID-19. Measured with immunoSEQ multiplex PCR; TCRdb has only the in-frame clones, and not every one. The sample has about 150,000 clones; 80% are singletons. The sample was peripheral blood. The receptors derive from a man aged 55 to 70 with acute or convalescent COVID-19.

The chain recombines TRBV5-8 with TRBJ1-4; no reliable D call. V was pared by 4 bases and J by 4 bases, with 11 bases between. This CDR3 spans 14 amino acids. Germline values: CDR1 SGHTS, CDR2 YDEGEE. CDR3 bases: TGTGCCAGCAGCGGAGACGCTTTTAATGAAAAACTGTTTTTT. It codes for CASSGDAFNEKLFF.

This chain uses TRBV6-5 with TRBJ2-7; possibly TRBD1 for D (5 bases). Deletions cut 2 bases from V and 3 bases from J, with 14 bases between. The length of the CDR3 is 15 residues. Germline V gene lookup returns CDR1 MNHEY and CDR2 SVGAGI. CDR3 nucleotides: TGTGCCAGCAGTTACGGAGCTGGGGCCCGCTACGAGCAGTACTTC. Encoded protein: CASSYGAGARYEQYF.

The chain is built from TRBV2 and TRBJ1-4, with TRBD1 identical over 9 bases. The V gene end was trimmed by 5 bases and the J gene end by 8 bases; junction bases not matched to a gene: 6. Germline V CDR1 and CDR2: SNHLY, FYNNEI. The length of the CDR3 is 14 residues. The CDR3 nucleotides read TGTGCCAGCAGTTACAGGGGGCTAGGCGAAAAACTGTTTTTT. Its protein is CASSYRGLGEKLFF. Drawing the rest from reference TRBV2 and TRBJ1-4, the complete variable domain is EPEVTQTPSHQVTQMGQEVILRCVPISNHLYFYWYRQILGQKVEFLVSFYNNEISEKSEIFDDQFSVERPDGSNFTLKIRSTKLEDSAMYFCASSYRGLGEKLFFGSGTQLSVL.

The J gene is TRBJ2-3, the V gene TRBV4-1, with 8 bases identical to TRBD2. Trimming took 4 bases from V and 5 from J; bases not matched to a gene: 11. Germline CDR1 and CDR2: MGHRA and YSYEKL. The CDR3 is 16 residues long. In nucleotides, the CDR3 is TGCGCCAGCAGCCGGACAATAGCGGGATTCGTAGATACGCAGTATTTT. Encoded protein: CASSRTIAGFVDTQYF.

V is TRBV11-2 and J is TRBJ1-3; unclear D gene. Germline-derived CDR1 and CDR2 are SGHAT and FQNNGV. V gave up 3 bases and J gave up 3 bases, with 6 bases separating them. The CDR3 totals 13 residues. CDR3 sequence (DNA): TGTGCCAGCAGCTTCCAGGTTGGAAACACCATATATTTT. Translated, it gives CASSFQVGNTIYF. The full variable domain, completed using reference TRBV11-2 and TRBJ1-3, is EAGVAQSPRYKIIEKRQSVAFWCNPISGHATLYWYQQILGQGPKLLIQFQNNGVVDDSQLPKDRFSAERLKGVDSTLKIQPAKLEDSAVYLCASSFQVGNTIYFGEGSWLTVV.

The rearrangement joins TRBV18 to TRBJ2-7, with 7 bases matching TRBD1. CDR3 length equals 12 residues. Trimming cost V 4 bases and J 6 bases; bases outside gene matches: 3. Per germline, CDR1 KGHSH and CDR2 LQKENI. CDR3 bases: TGTGCCAGCTCACGGGACAGAACCGAGCAGTACTTC. Translated: CASSRDRTEQYF. Together with reference TRBV18 and TRBJ2-7, the CDR3 gives the full variable domain: NAGVMQNPRHLVRRRGQEARLRCSPMKGHSHVYWYRQLPEEGLKFMVYLQKENIIDESGMPKERFSAEFPKEGPSILRIQQVVRGDSAAYFCASSRDRTEQYFGPGTRLTVT.

The chain combines TRBV14 with TRBJ2-5; no definite D call. CDR1 SGHDN and CDR2 FVKESK come from the germline V gene. The CDR3 is 15 residues long. Between the trimmed V and J ends, which lost 4 bases and 5 bases, there was a span of 17 bases. The CDR3: CASSPLPPPVETQYF. CDR3 nucleotide sequence: TGTGCCAGCAGCCCGTTGCCCCCGCCGGTTGAGACCCAGTACTTC. Drawing the rest from reference TRBV14 and TRBJ2-5, the complete variable domain is EAGVTQFPSHSVIEKGQTVTLRCDPISGHDNLYWYRRVMGKEIKFLLHFVKESKQDESGMPNNRFLAERTGGTYSTLKVQPAELEDSGVYFCASSPLPPPVETQYFGPGTRLLVL.

The chain is built from TRBV6-4 and TRBJ1-6; 7 bases align to TRBD1. Unmatched junction bases numbered 4, after V lost 4 bases and J lost 7 bases. From germline, CDR1 is MRHNA and CDR2 SNTAGT. The CDR3 length is 14 residues. The CDR3 coding sequence is TGTGCCAGCAGTGTAGGGACAGCGAATTCACCCCTCCACTTT. Protein: CASSVGTANSPLHF.

As concerns this clone: At one boundary the junction diverges from the germline segment, which might be a read error. This chain connects TRBV6-5 to TRBJ2-7, with a tentative D call TRBD1 (6 bases). Germline V gives CDR1 MNHEY, CDR2 SVGAGI. The CDR3 runs 15 residues. The DNA of the CDR3 is TGTGCCAGCAGACCTGACAGGCCTTCCTCCTACGAACAGTACTTC. It yields the protein CASRPDRPSSYEQYF.

V usage is TRBV30 and J usage is TRBJ2-7, with D uncertain. V was trimmed by 5 bases and J by 3 bases, leaving 8 bases between them. CDR3 length: 11 amino acids. In germline, CDR1 is GTSNPN, CDR2 SVGIG (reference sequence). CDR3 amino acids: CAWGLNYEQYF. The CDR3 nucleotides read TGTGCCTGGGGCCTAAACTACGAGCAGTACTTC.

The chain employs TRBV28 and TRBJ2-5, with a tentative D call TRBD1 (5 bases). From germline, CDR1 is MDHEN and CDR2 SYDVKM. The V gene lost 5 bases and the J gene lost 5 bases, with 18 bases spanning the gap. This CDR3 contains 15 residues. CDR3 region: CASSTGTGVLETQYF. The DNA for the CDR3 is TGTGCCAGCAGTACAGGCACAGGAGTTCTGGAGACCCAGTACTTC.

V is TRBV7-8 and J is TRBJ2-7; possible D gene TRBD2, 5 bases. V was shortened by 4 bases and J by 0 bases, with 13 bases between the two germline ends. Per the germline V gene, CDR1 is SGHVS and CDR2 is FQNEAQ. The CDR3 covers 15 residues. The CDR3: CASSSWRLDSYEQYF. In DNA form, the CDR3 reads TGTGCCAGCAGCTCCTGGAGGTTGGACTCCTACGAGCAGTACTTC.

This chain links TRBV19 with TRBJ1-6, with unresolved D. CDR3 length equals 13 residues. Trimming shortened V by 3 bases and J by 4 bases, and 4 bases separated the two germline ends. Germline CDR1 and CDR2: LNHDA and SQIVND (reference sequence). The chain's CDR3 is CASSIGYNSPLHF. The CDR3, as DNA: TGTGCCAGTAGTATCGGTTATAATTCACCCCTCCACTTT.

The gene calls are TRBV19 and TRBJ2-1, with 12 bases matching TRBD2. V shed 3 bases, J shed 8 bases, and the junction held 5 bases outside the gene matches. Germline values: CDR1 LNHDA, CDR2 SQIVND (reference sequence). The CDR3 runs to 15 residues. The CDR3 DNA follows: TGTGCCAGTAGTATCCCTAGCGGGAGGGGCTATGAGCAGTTCTTC. This translates into CASSIPSGRGYEQFF.

The chain employs TRBV12-3 or TRBV12-4 and TRBJ2-2; no firm D call. This CDR3 comprises 13 residues. Trimming removed 2 bases from V and 1 base from J, with 2 bases in between. The CDR3 spells CASSLLNTGELFF. CDR3 DNA sequence: TGTGCCAGCAGTTTACTGAACACCGGGGAGCTGTTTTTT.

The J gene is TRBJ1-1, the V gene TRBV12-3 or TRBV12-4; D gene uncertain. The CDR3 has 12 amino acids. Trimming cost V 2 bases and J 4 bases, with 5 bases left between them. CDR3 sequence: CASSLSSTEAFF. Written as DNA, the CDR3 is TGTGCCAGCAGTTTAAGTAGCACTGAAGCTTTCTTT.

The CDR3 DNA sequence: TGTGCCAGCAGCTTAGAAATCCGGCTGGAGGGGGCTTACGAGCAGTACTTC. It yields the protein CASSLEIRLEGAYEQYF. V usage is TRBV7-7 and J usage is TRBJ2-7, with TRBD1 as a possible D gene (7 bases). CDR1 is SSHAT, CDR2 FNYEAQ, per germline (reference sequence). This CDR3 region has 17 residues. The V end lost 1 base, the J end lost 4 bases, and 20 bases lay between the germline ends.

In its sample, this clone was seen a few times. The chain links TRBV6-5 to TRBJ2-7; no reliable D call. Trimming shortened V by 7 bases and J by 0 bases, and 10 bases separated the two germline ends. Germline CDR1 is MNHEY and CDR2 is SVGAGI. CDR3 length: 13 amino acids. The CDR3 loop is CASTDNPSYEQYF. DNA for the CDR3: TGTGCCAGCACAGACAACCCCTCCTACGAGCAGTACTTC.

J is TRBJ2-2 and V is TRBV9, with D uncertain. The CDR3 consists of 13 residues. The germline V and J ends were trimmed by 0 bases and 7 bases, with 7 bases remaining between them. Germline assignment: CDR1 SGDLS and CDR2 YYNGEE. The CDR3 reads CASSVVSGGELFF. In DNA, the CDR3 is TGTGCCAGCAGCGTAGTGTCAGGCGGGGAGCTGTTTTTT. The full variable domain, completed using reference TRBV9 and TRBJ2-2, is DSGVTQTPKHLITATGQRVTLRCSPRSGDLSVYWYQQSLDQGLQFLIQYYNGEERAKGNILERFSAQQFPDLHSELNLSSLELGDSALYFCASSVVSGGELFFGEGSRLTVL.

With regard to this clone: The junction shows a germline mismatch at one end, possibly a read error. This rearrangement joins TRBV25-1 to TRBJ2-7; 8 bases agree with TRBD1. The CDR3 length is 12 residues. The germline CDR1 and CDR2 sequences are MGHDK and SYGVNS. For the CDR3, the DNA is TGTGCCAGCAGTGAAGGAATGCAGGGGGCCTTCTTC. Residues: CASSEGMQGAFF.

The rearrangement uses TRBV7-2 and TRBJ2-4, with TRBD2 identical over 7 bases. The CDR3 extends over 13 amino acids. The V gene end was trimmed by 5 bases and the J gene end by 12 bases; junction bases not matched to a gene: 10. From germline, CDR1 is SGHTA and CDR2 FQGNSA. The CDR3 sequence: CASSPIGGGTQYF. The CDR3 coding sequence is TGTGCCAGCAGCCCAATTGGGGGGGGGACTCAGTACTTC.

The chain carries TRBV5-1 and TRBJ1-2, with D tentatively TRBD1 (5 bases). This CDR3 is 14 amino acids long. Germline V gene sequence: CDR1 SGHRS, CDR2 YFSETQ. Trimming removed 0 bases at V and 8 bases at J, with 14 bases between. The CDR3 sequence is CASSLAVQGKGYTF. CDR3 DNA sequence: TGCGCCAGCAGCTTGGCCGTCCAGGGAAAAGGCTACACCTTC. The variable domain in full, with the rest retrieved from reference TRBV5-1 and TRBJ1-2, is KAGVTQTPRYLIKTRGQQVTLSCSPISGHRSVSWYQQTPGQGLQFLFEYFSETQRNKGNFPGRFSGRQFSNSRSEMNVSTLELGDSALYLCASSLAVQGKGYTFGSGTRLTVV.

In its sample, this clone was seen many times. The chain recombines TRBV6-5 with TRBJ1-3; D unclear. This CDR3 is 13 amino acids long. Germline CDR1 is MNHEY and CDR2 is SVGAGI. The V end lost 7 bases, the J end lost 4 bases, and 11 bases lay between the germline ends. CDR3 coding DNA: TGTGCCAGCACCGAAGTAGTCGGAAACACCATATATTTT. It is translated as CASTEVVGNTIYF.

CDR3 in amino acids: CASSLGHRGIRDIGYGYTF. CDR3 in DNA: TGTGCCAGCAGCTTAGGGCACAGGGGCATCCGGGACATCGGCTATGGCTACACCTTC. The rearrangement links TRBV7-3 to TRBJ1-2; 7 bases match TRBD1. Germline lookup yields CDR1 SGHTA and CDR2 FQGTGA. Losses at the gene ends were 2 bases for V and 4 bases for J; bases not matched to a gene: 19. This CDR3 is built from 19 residues.

This sequence joins TRBV5-4 and TRBJ2-7, with 7 nucleotides matching TRBD1. The CDR3 consists of 14 residues. Germline values: CDR1 SGHNT, CDR2 YYREEE (reference sequence). V gave up 4 bases and J gave up 2 bases; unmatched junction bases: 6. The chain's CDR3 is CASSRTGVTYEQYF. The CDR3 DNA is TGTGCCAGCAGCCGTACAGGGGTGACCTACGAGCAGTACTTC.

The chain couples TRBV11-2 to TRBJ1-3; TRBD1 might be the D (6 bases). This CDR3 spans 14 amino acids. In germline, CDR1 is SGHAT, CDR2 FQNNGV. V was shortened by 3 bases and J by 2 bases, with 8 bases between the two germline ends. CDR3 sequence: CASSFGTPGNTIYF. CDR3 DNA sequence: TGTGCCAGCAGCTTCGGGACACCTGGAAACACCATATATTTT.